This passage covers 14 T cell receptor beta chains from one sample sequenced in a study of Tregs in tolerant kidney transplant recipients. Related graft donors supplied nonmyeloablative bone marrow transplants, and mixed chimerism was transient. Generated by immunoSEQ multiplex PCR, the TCRdb table keeps only in-frame clones and is missing some. The sample records about 50,000 clones, more than 70% being singletons. The input for sequencing was CD8+ T cells from blood (PBMCs), taken 12 months after the transplant. These receptors were taken from a human patient who received a combined kidney and bone marrow transplant. Some T cells may be graft donor cells.

CDR3 sequence: CAWSQGVSAYRGNTIYF. Here the CDR3 DNA reads TGTGCCTGGAGTCAAGGGGTATCCGCTTACCGTGGAAACACCATATATTTT. This sequence joins TRBV30 and TRBJ1-3; D might be TRBD1 (5 bases). Germline lookup yields CDR1 GTSNPN and CDR2 SVGIG (reference sequence). The CDR3 consists of 17 residues. V shed 2 bases and J shed 3 bases, with 20 bases lying between them.

As regards this clone: One end of the junction does not line up with germline, which may come from a read error. Other DNA variants within this sample encode the same CDR3. In nucleotides, the CDR3 is TGTGCCAGCAGAGGACAGGGCTCCTATAATTCCCCCCTCCACTTT. It specifies CASRGQGSYNSPLHF. This chain links TRBV13 with TRBJ1-6; 8 nucleotides agree with TRBD1. Germline CDR1 reads PRHDT; CDR2 reads FYEKMQ (reference sequence). The CDR3 runs 15 residues.

The chain carries TRBV9 and TRBJ2-1; D perhaps matches TRBD1 (5 bases). This CDR3 region has 13 residues. Germline loops: CDR1 SGDLS, CDR2 YYNGEE. Trimming removed 2 bases from V and 6 bases from J, with 9 bases in between. This CDR3 reads CASSVTGPNEQFF. Written as DNA, the CDR3 is TGTGCCAGCAGCGTTACAGGACCCAATGAGCAGTTCTTC.

This chain uses TRBV4-1 with TRBJ2-7; D not resolved. Germline CDR1 reads MGHRA; CDR2 reads YSYEKL. This CDR3 region has 15 residues. V shed 4 bases and J shed 1 base, with 14 bases lying between them. CDR3 region: CASSLTTQESYEQYF. CDR3 nucleotide sequence: TGCGCCAGCAGCCTCACGACACAAGAGTCCTACGAGCAGTACTTC.

V gene TRBV9 combines with J gene TRBJ2-3; perhaps TRBD2 as D (7 bases). V dropped 3 bases and J dropped 4 bases, with 15 bases sitting between them. The CDR3 extends over 15 amino acids. The V gene's germline CDR1 is SGDLS and CDR2 YYNGEE. The CDR3 here is CASSDSGGIADTQYF. The DNA for the CDR3 is TGTGCCAGCAGCGACTCGGGGGGCATCGCAGATACGCAGTATTTT.

The chain combines TRBV5-1 with TRBJ2-4, with D perhaps matching TRBD2 (7 bases). Trimming removed 1 base at V and 4 bases at J, with 21 bases between. The CDR3 covers 18 residues. Germline lookup yields CDR1 SGHRS and CDR2 YFSETQ. This chain's CDR3 is CASSLIAGGGNQKNIQYF. The CDR3 bases are TGCGCCAGCAGCTTGATCGCGGGCGGGGGCAACCAAAAAAACATTCAGTACTTC.

The V gene is TRBV7-3, the J gene TRBJ2-3; maybe TRBD2 (6 bases). V was trimmed by 5 bases and J by 6 bases, leaving 21 bases between them. Germline-derived CDR1 and CDR2 are SGHTA and FQGTGA. The CDR3 consists of 16 residues. The CDR3 reads CASSPVPGDFSDTQYF. In DNA, the CDR3 is TGTGCCAGCAGCCCAGTCCCGGGGGACTTCTCCGATACGCAGTATTTT.

V usage is TRBV5-6 and J usage is TRBJ2-3; TRBD1 aligns across 7 bases. Trimming at V came to 0 bases and at J to 2 bases, leaving 3 bases not matched to a gene. Germline assignment: CDR1 SGHDT and CDR2 YYEEEE. This CDR3 is built from 15 residues. The CDR3 DNA sequence: TGTGCCAGCAGCTTGGGGACAGGTACCACAGATACGCAGTATTTT. Protein: CASSLGTGTTDTQYF.

The chain employs TRBV6-4 and TRBJ2-3; 7 bases fit TRBD2. The V gene end was trimmed by 4 bases and the J gene end by 6 bases; junction bases not matched to a gene: 10. This CDR3 has 15 amino acids. Germline values: CDR1 MRHNA, CDR2 SNTAGT. The CDR3 sequence is CASSAGRHAGDTQYF. The CDR3 DNA reads TGTGCCAGCAGTGCCGGGAGGCACGCAGGGGATACGCAGTATTTT.

This rearrangement joins TRBV15 to TRBJ2-1; 7 nucleotides align to TRBD2. This CDR3 has 14 amino acids. Germline loops: CDR1 LNHNV, CDR2 YYDKDF (reference sequence). Trimming took 1 base from V and 7 from J; bases not matched to a gene: 4. DNA for the CDR3: TGTGCCACCAGCAGAGGAGGTAGCGGGAATGAGCAGTTCTTC. Translated: CATSRGGSGNEQFF.

This chain uses TRBV7-9 with TRBJ2-7, with 7 bases aligning to TRBD1. The CDR3 length is 14 residues. In germline, CDR1 is SEHNR, CDR2 FQNEAQ (reference sequence). Unmatched junction bases numbered 3, after V lost 2 bases and J lost 2 bases. As DNA, the CDR3 is TGTGCCAGCAGCTTACCGGGACAGCCCTACGAGCAGTACTTC. Residues: CASSLPGQPYEQYF.

The CDR3 DNA reads as TGTGCCAGCAGCCGGCCCGGCCCTAAAATTAAACCGGGACAGGGACACTACGAGCAGTACTTC. This codes for CASSRPGPKIKPGQGHYEQYF. This sequence joins TRBV4-2 and TRBJ2-7, with 9 bases aligning to TRBD1. J lost 3 bases, V lost 4 bases, and 25 bases had no gene match. Germline CDR1 is LGHNA and CDR2 is YNFKEQ. CDR3 length equals 21 residues.

The rearrangement links TRBV1 to TRBJ2-5; TRBD2 is taken as the D call from the table, unchecked against the DNA. The J call may be in error: the DNA end matches TRBJ2-7 better. TRBV1 is designated a pseudogene. The CDR3 is made up of 16 amino acids. The CDR3 is CTSSLWGRGESYEQYF. CDR3 nucleotides: TGCACCAGCAGCCTATGGGGGAGGGGCGAGTCCTACGAGCAGTACTTC.

This chain links TRBV12-2 with TRBJ2-1; the table names TRBD2, a call not compared with the DNA. TRBV12-2 is classified as a pseudogene. This CDR3 has 17 residues. The CDR3 sequence is CASRLALAGGAHNEQFF. The CDR3 DNA reads as TGTGCAAGTCGCTTAGCGCTAGCGGGAGGGGCGCACAATGAGCAGTTCTTC.